The rows below give T cell receptor beta chains drawn from one sample of a study of PD-1 blockade in classical Hodgkin lymphoma. Only in-frame clones appear in the TCRdb table, and some are missing; sequencing was by immunoSEQ multiplex PCR. This sample has several thousand clones, with about 77% found just once. Sequencing was performed on CD4+ T cells from blood, taken at baseline. The receptors were gathered from a human donor with classical Hodgkin lymphoma. Both conserved end residues are part of each CDR3. D genes are given only for firm matches.

d_gene: TRBD1
v_gene: TRBV5-1
CDR3aa: CASSLELTGGDGYTF

d_gene: TRBD2
v_gene: TRBV6-5
CDR3aa: CASSYLAGGPWQFF

d_gene: .
v_gene: TRBV9
CDR3aa: CASSARVITGALREQYF

d_gene: .
v_gene: TRBV18
CDR3aa: CASSLGLGSEQFF

d_gene: .
v_gene: TRBV6-6
CDR3aa: CASSYLAAGANVLTF

d_gene: TRBD2
v_gene: TRBV19
CDR3aa: CASSTGGGPKNEQFF

d_gene: TRBD1
v_gene: TRBV27
CDR3aa: CASSGGQGFWSSYNEQFF

d_gene: .
v_gene: TRBV4-1
CDR3aa: CASSQDLGGRSNQPQHF

d_gene: .
v_gene: TRBV5-1
CDR3aa: CASSTGQNLVETQYF

d_gene: .
v_gene: TRBV6-1
CDR3aa: CASSEGAGSNYGYTF

d_gene: .
v_gene: TRBV5-4
CDR3aa: CASSSQPGGTDTQYF

d_gene: .
v_gene: TRBV13
CDR3aa: CASSRAWGVKETQYF

d_gene: TRBD2
v_gene: TRBV25-1
CDR3aa: CASSRTRLAGEIGELFF

d_gene: .
v_gene: TRBV15
CDR3aa: CATSRGQGNEKLFF

d_gene: .
v_gene: TRBV14
CDR3aa: CASSQQTNTEAFF

d_gene: .
v_gene: TRBV5-1
CDR3aa: CASSLSAYTSSDEQYF

d_gene: .
v_gene: TRBV4-3
CDR3aa: CASSHRGNEGYTF

d_gene: .
v_gene: TRBV6-6
CDR3aa: CASRGPSTDTQYF

d_gene: .
v_gene: TRBV5-1
CDR3aa: CASSLRGGDEQFF

d_gene: .
v_gene: TRBV2
CDR3aa: CASSTAGNNEQFF

d_gene: TRBD1
v_gene: TRBV27
CDR3aa: CASSLTGGVSYEQYF

d_gene: .
v_gene: TRBV18
CDR3aa: CASSPSVSNTGELFF

d_gene: TRBD2
v_gene: TRBV7-3
CDR3aa: CASSQLAVSNEQFF

d_gene: TRBD1
v_gene: TRBV6-5
CDR3aa: CASSSGTGFGTQYF

d_gene: TRBD1
v_gene: TRBV7-2
CDR3aa: CASSSPGGQGGSNPQHF

d_gene: TRBD2
v_gene: TRBV5-1
CDR3aa: CASSLGGLAGGNEQYF

d_gene: .
v_gene: TRBV2
CDR3aa: CASAEITGYEQYF

d_gene: .
v_gene: TRBV27
CDR3aa: CASRSKAGFVETQYF